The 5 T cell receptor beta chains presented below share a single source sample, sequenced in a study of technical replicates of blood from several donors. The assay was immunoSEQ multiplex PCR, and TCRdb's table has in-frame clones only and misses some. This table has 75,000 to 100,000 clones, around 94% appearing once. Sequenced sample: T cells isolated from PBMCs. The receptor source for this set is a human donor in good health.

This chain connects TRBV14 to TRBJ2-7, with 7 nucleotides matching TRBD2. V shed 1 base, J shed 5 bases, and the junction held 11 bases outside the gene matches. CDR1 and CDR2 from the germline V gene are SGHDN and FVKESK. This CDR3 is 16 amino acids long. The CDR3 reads CASSQGGRAHRDEQYF. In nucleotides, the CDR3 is TGTGCCAGCAGCCAAGGAGGGAGGGCCCATAGGGACGAGCAGTACTTC.

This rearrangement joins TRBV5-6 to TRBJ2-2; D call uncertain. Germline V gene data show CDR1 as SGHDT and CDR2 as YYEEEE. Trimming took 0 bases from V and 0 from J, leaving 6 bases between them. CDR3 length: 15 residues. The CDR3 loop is CASSLGLSNTGELFF. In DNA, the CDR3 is TGTGCCAGCAGCTTGGGACTCTCGAACACCGGGGAGCTGTTTTTT.

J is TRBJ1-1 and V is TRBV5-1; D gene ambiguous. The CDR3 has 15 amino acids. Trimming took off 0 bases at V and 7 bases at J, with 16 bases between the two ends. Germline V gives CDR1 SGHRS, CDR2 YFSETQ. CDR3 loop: CASSLGSQAVGEAFF. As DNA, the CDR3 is TGCGCCAGCAGCTTGGGAAGTCAGGCAGTAGGTGAAGCTTTCTTT.

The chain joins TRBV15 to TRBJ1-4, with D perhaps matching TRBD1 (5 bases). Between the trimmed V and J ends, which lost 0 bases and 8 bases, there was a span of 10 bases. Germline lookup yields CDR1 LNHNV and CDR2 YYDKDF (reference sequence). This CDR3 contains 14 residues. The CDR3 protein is CATSRDKSGEKLFF. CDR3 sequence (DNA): TGTGCCACCAGCAGAGATAAATCAGGGGAAAAACTGTTTTTT. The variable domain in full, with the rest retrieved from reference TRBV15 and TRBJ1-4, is DAMVIQNPRYQVTQFGKPVTLSCSQTLNHNVMYWYQQKSSQAPKLLFHYYDKDFNNEADTPDNFQSRRPNTSFCFLDIRSPGLGDTAMYLCATSRDKSGEKLFFGSGTQLSVL.

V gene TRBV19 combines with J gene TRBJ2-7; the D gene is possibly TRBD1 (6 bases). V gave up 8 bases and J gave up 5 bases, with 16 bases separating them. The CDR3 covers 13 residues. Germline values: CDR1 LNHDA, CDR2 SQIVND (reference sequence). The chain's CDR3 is CASSPTGLHEQYF. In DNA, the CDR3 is TGTGCCAGTTCTCCTACAGGGCTCCACGAGCAGTACTTC.